This T cell receptor (beta chain) was sequenced during a study of beta chain features in type 1 diabetes. This clone has only a few counts. What it recognizes is unknown. Notes on the study in general: Patients and controls would be equally affected if PCR favored shorter templates. Any role of HLA type in TCRB rearrangement remained unresolved here. Sequencing used cDNA, and cells with high TCR expression could therefore be over-represented. Moderate but significant shortening of TCRB CDR3s was recorded in all four CD4+ subsets from Type 1 diabetes patients.

CD45RO/CCR7/CD25/CD127/CD95/CD27 separated CD4+ naive, central memory, regulatory and stem cell-like memory cells by sorting. Per germline, CDR1 SGHRS and CDR2 YFSETQ. CDR3 size: 15 residues. Between the trimmed V and J ends, which lost 3 bases and 5 bases, there was a span of 18 bases. All of the isolated RNA was reverse transcribed, so expressed TCRB transcripts were sequenced. Sequencing used immunoSEQ multiplex PCR; TCRdb keeps in-frame clones, though not all of them. The sample lists some 330,000 clones, roughly an eighth seen once, with 0.01% in the top ten. Sequenced material: naive CD4+ T cells from blood. The TCR was taken from a woman aged 18-29 years with type 1 diabetes. This chain connects TRBV5-1 to TRBJ2-7, with D possibly being TRBD2 (6 bases). CDR3 DNA: TGCGCCAGCAGCTCGGGGCCACCGGGGGTTAACGAGCAGTACTTC. As protein: CASSSGPPGVNEQYF.